Presented here are 22 T cell receptor beta chains from one specimen sequenced in a study of CD8+ T cells in alopecia areata (dated by TCRdb to about 2018). The library relied on the immunoSEQ multiplex PCR assay. RNA was extracted from all samples and reverse transcribed into cDNA, which served as template for TCR sequencing. Held by TCRdb, this immuneACCESS table contains in-frame sequences only and omits some clones. Under half of the omission traces to an unresolved V gene where checked; the cause of the rest is unknown. Present in this sample are about 190,000 clones, more than 55% of which were seen just once. Roughly 0.71% of the sample is in the top ten clones. The time point label for this specimen denotes: around 4 weeks on oral tofacitinib. In the paper's terms, the treatment or condition label means: oral pan-JAK inhibitor, 5-10 mg twice daily. The source was CD4+ T cells sorted from blood, collected at week 4, from a patient treated with tofacitinib. These receptors were collected from a human donor with alopecia areata.

This chain uses TRBV7-9 with TRBJ2-5; 9 bases align to TRBD2. CDR3 length: 17 residues. CDR1 and CDR2 (germline): SEHNR, FQNEAQ (reference sequence). J was trimmed by 1 base and V by 1 base; bases with no gene match: 7. Written as DNA, the CDR3 is TGTGCCAGCAGCTTAGGGCTAGCGGGATATGTCCAAGAGACCCAGTACTTC. It is translated as CASSLGLAGYVQETQYF.

V usage is TRBV29-1 and J usage is TRBJ2-3, with D possibly TRBD2 on 5 matching bases. The CDR3 covers 15 residues. Trimming pared 4 bases from V and 0 bases from J, leaving 14 bases between. Germline V gene lookup returns CDR1 SQVTM and CDR2 ANQGSEA. The CDR3 sequence is CSVGGPAISTDTQYF. Written as DNA, the CDR3 is TGCAGCGTTGGCGGGCCAGCGATTAGCACAGATACGCAGTATTTT.

The gene calls are TRBV2 and TRBJ1-3; unclear D gene. V was clipped by 2 bases and J by 7 bases, with 15 bases between them. Germline loops: CDR1 SNHLY, CDR2 FYNNEI. This CDR3 spans 15 amino acids. This CDR3 is CASSENRGPRNTIYF. CDR3 coding DNA: TGTGCCAGCAGTGAAAACCGTGGGCCTCGGAACACCATATATTTT.

This clone was counted a single time. In nucleotides, the CDR3 is TGTGCCAGCAGGCTAAGGGGGGCCAACGTCCTGACTTTC. This translates into CASRLRGANVLTF. The chain joins TRBV6-5 to TRBJ2-6, with D unclear. In germline, CDR1 is MNHEY, CDR2 SVGAGI. This CDR3 contains 13 residues. V lost 6 bases and J lost 4, with 7 bases in between.

This clone was detected only a few times. The J gene is TRBJ1-1, the V gene TRBV28; D is unresolved. Trimming stripped 5 bases from V and 7 bases from J, with 20 bases between. This CDR3 has 15 amino acids. Germline lookup yields CDR1 MDHEN and CDR2 SYDVKM. The DNA for the CDR3 is TGTGCCAGCAGTCCACCTACCCTCCGAGTCGGTGAAGCTTTCTTT. Translating gives CASSPPTLRVGEAFF.

This clone appeared a few times. The V gene is TRBV29-1, the J gene TRBJ2-7, with a tentative D call TRBD2 (7 bases). This CDR3 spans 14 amino acids. Germline CDR1 SQVTM, CDR2 ANQGSEA. The germline V and J ends were trimmed by 7 bases and 3 bases, with 19 bases remaining between them. The CDR3 region has the DNA TGCAGCGCCAAAAGGGGGGAGGGCAGCTACGAGCAGTACTTC. Amino acids: CSAKRGEGSYEQYF.

This clone came up a few times. The chain joins TRBV25-1 to TRBJ1-4, with D possibly matching TRBD1 (6 bases). The CDR3 is 16 residues long. Germline V CDR1 and CDR2: MGHDK, SYGVNS. Trimming cost V 2 bases and J 6 bases, with 16 bases left between them. DNA of the CDR3: TGTGCCAGCAGTGAACAGGGGCCCTCATGGGATGAAAAACTGTTTTTT. Encoded protein: CASSEQGPSWDEKLFF.

V gene TRBV28 combines with J gene TRBJ1-1; no definite D call. The germline gives CDR1 MDHEN, CDR2 SYDVKM. The length of the CDR3 is 15 residues. With 2 bases removed from V and 1 base from J, the gap between germline ends came to 11 bases. The CDR3 region is CASSLAGRSNTEAFF. The CDR3 region has the DNA TGTGCCAGCAGTTTAGCCGGCAGATCGAACACTGAAGCTTTCTTT.

This clone has only a few counts. This sample includes further DNA sequences coding for the same CDR3. V gene TRBV6-5 combines with J gene TRBJ1-2; maybe TRBD1 (6 bases). Germline assignment: CDR1 MNHEY and CDR2 SVGAGI. This CDR3 spans 15 amino acids. V was trimmed by 6 bases and J by 8 bases, leaving 22 bases between them. This CDR3 reads CASSQDRRTSYGYTF. CDR3 bases: TGTGCCAGCAGCCAAGACAGGCGGACTTCCTACGGCTACACCTTC.

Here the CDR3 reads CSVEGVRGLTTSGYTF. The CDR3 DNA is TGCAGCGTTGAGGGGGTAAGGGGACTAACTACCTCCGGCTACACCTTC. The gene calls are TRBV29-1 and TRBJ1-2; D perhaps matches TRBD1 (5 bases). The CDR3 is 16 residues long. Germline CDR1 is SQVTM and CDR2 is ANQGSEA. V lost 3 bases, J lost 8 bases, and 25 bases lay in between.

The genes are TRBV2 and TRBJ1-5, with D hard to call. This CDR3 contains 14 residues. The V and J ends lost 5 bases and 0 bases respectively, with 8 bases between them. Looked up from germline, CDR1 is SNHLY and CDR2 is FYNNEI. CDR3 region: CASSTGFSNQPQHF. CDR3 nucleotide sequence: TGTGCCAGCAGTACGGGATTTAGCAATCAGCCCCAGCATTTT. The entire variable domain, with the rest obtained from reference TRBV2 and TRBJ1-5, is as follows: EPEVTQTPSHQVTQMGQEVILRCVPISNHLYFYWYRQILGQKVEFLVSFYNNEISEKSEIFDDQFSVERPDGSNFTLKIRSTKLEDSAMYFCASSTGFSNQPQHFGDGTRLSIL.

This clone was observed a handful of times. The chain carries TRBV18 and TRBJ2-5; D call uncertain. The ends were cut back, 3 bases at V and 9 bases at J, with 14 bases in the middle. This CDR3 contains 13 residues. Germline V lookup: CDR1 KGHSH, CDR2 LQKENI. The CDR3 nucleotides are TGTGCCAGCTCACCGTCCGAGACGTGGTCCCAGTACTTC. It specifies CASSPSETWSQYF.

This clone occurred a few times. This chain uses TRBV29-1 with TRBJ2-7; 8 bases agree with TRBD1. The CDR3 runs 12 residues. Per the germline V gene, CDR1 is SQVTM and CDR2 is ANQGSEA. V trimming: 6 bases; J trimming: 3 bases; junction bases outside the gene matches: 4. The DNA of the CDR3 is TGCAGCGTCCAGGACAGGGACTACGAGCAGTACTTC. This encodes CSVQDRDYEQYF.

This chain connects TRBV30 to TRBJ2-7; 9 bases map to TRBD1. The junction had 10 bases not matched to a gene; V was cut back by 0 bases and J by 7 bases. Germline V lookup: CDR1 GTSNPN, CDR2 SVGIG (reference sequence). The CDR3 is 15 residues long. DNA of the CDR3: TGTGCCTGGAGTGTAGGGGGACAGGGCACGCGAGAGCAGTACTTC. Translated: CAWSVGGQGTREQYF.

As for this clone: Other DNA sequences in the same sample also yield this CDR3. V usage is TRBV5-1 and J usage is TRBJ2-1; D may be TRBD2 (6 bases). Trimming took 0 bases from V and 1 from J, leaving 8 bases between them. CDR3 length: 15 amino acids. The germline gives CDR1 SGHRS, CDR2 YFSETQ. CDR3 DNA sequence: TGCGCCAGCAGCTTGGTTGCGGGATCCTACAATGAGCAGTTCTTC. Translated: CASSLVAGSYNEQFF.

For the CDR3, the DNA is TGTGCCAGCAGCTTAAAGGGGGCAGAGACCCAGTACTTC. It yields the protein CASSLKGAETQYF. This sequence joins TRBV7-3 and TRBJ2-5; 7 bases line up with TRBD1. Trimming cost V 1 base and J 4 bases; bases outside gene matches: 0. This CDR3 contains 13 residues. Germline V gene lookup returns CDR1 SGHTA and CDR2 FQGTGA.

The rearrangement joins TRBV29-1 to TRBJ2-3, with D perhaps TRBD2 (6 bases). The CDR3 has 11 amino acids. Germline V gene lookup returns CDR1 SQVTM and CDR2 ANQGSEA. The germline V and J ends were trimmed by 5 bases and 4 bases, with 7 bases remaining between them. The CDR3 is CSVRLADTQYF. Here the CDR3 DNA reads TGCAGCGTTCGACTAGCAGATACGCAGTATTTT.

The chain recombines TRBV27 with TRBJ2-3; TRBD1 or TRBD2 may be the D gene (5 bases each). Germline CDR1 MNHEY, CDR2 SMNVEV (reference sequence). The CDR3 sequence is 16 residues long. Deletions cut 3 bases from V and 2 bases from J, with 15 bases between. The CDR3 sequence is CASSFRGARFTDTQYF. The CDR3 DNA reads as TGTGCCAGCAGTTTCCGAGGGGCCCGTTTCACAGATACGCAGTATTTT.

The CDR3 sequence is CASSLGRASYEQYF. The CDR3 coding sequence is TGTGCCAGTTCCCTCGGGCGGGCCTCCTACGAGCAGTACTTC. V and J are TRBV19 and TRBJ2-7; possibly TRBD2 for D (5 bases). The CDR3 is 14 amino acids. Trimming took off 8 bases at V and 0 bases at J, with 14 bases between the two ends. Germline lookup yields CDR1 LNHDA and CDR2 SQIVND (reference sequence).

This clone was observed once. V is TRBV30 and J is TRBJ2-1; TRBD1 might be the D (5 bases). This CDR3 contains 14 residues. The V and J ends lost 3 bases and 0 bases respectively, with 9 bases between them. The germline gives CDR1 GTSNPN, CDR2 SVGIG (reference sequence). The CDR3 reads CAWRGVASYNEQFF. The CDR3 nucleotides are TGTGCCTGGAGAGGGGTTGCCTCCTACAATGAGCAGTTCTTC.

The rearrangement uses TRBV2 and TRBJ2-5, with 11 bases identical to TRBD2. Germline CDR1 SNHLY, CDR2 FYNNEI. CDR3 size: 15 residues. Trimming removed 6 bases from V and 4 bases from J; junction bases left unmatched: 7. CDR3 nucleotides: TGTGCCAGCAGGGGGACTAGCGGTAGACGAGAGACCCAGTACTTC. Translation: CASRGTSGRRETQYF. Complete variable domain (other parts from reference TRBV2 and TRBJ2-5): EPEVTQTPSHQVTQMGQEVILRCVPISNHLYFYWYRQILGQKVEFLVSFYNNEISEKSEIFDDQFSVERPDGSNFTLKIRSTKLEDSAMYFCASRGTSGRRETQYFGPGTRLLVL.

The V call is TRBV2, the J call TRBJ2-7; 12 positions agree with TRBD2. This CDR3 spans 15 amino acids. The germline V gene has CDR1 SNHLY and CDR2 FYNNEI. V dropped 4 bases and J dropped 6; count of bases not matched to a gene: 7. DNA of the CDR3: TGTGCCAGCAGTGGACTAGCGGGAGTCGGGGTCGAGCAGTACTTC. It is translated as CASSGLAGVGVEQYF.